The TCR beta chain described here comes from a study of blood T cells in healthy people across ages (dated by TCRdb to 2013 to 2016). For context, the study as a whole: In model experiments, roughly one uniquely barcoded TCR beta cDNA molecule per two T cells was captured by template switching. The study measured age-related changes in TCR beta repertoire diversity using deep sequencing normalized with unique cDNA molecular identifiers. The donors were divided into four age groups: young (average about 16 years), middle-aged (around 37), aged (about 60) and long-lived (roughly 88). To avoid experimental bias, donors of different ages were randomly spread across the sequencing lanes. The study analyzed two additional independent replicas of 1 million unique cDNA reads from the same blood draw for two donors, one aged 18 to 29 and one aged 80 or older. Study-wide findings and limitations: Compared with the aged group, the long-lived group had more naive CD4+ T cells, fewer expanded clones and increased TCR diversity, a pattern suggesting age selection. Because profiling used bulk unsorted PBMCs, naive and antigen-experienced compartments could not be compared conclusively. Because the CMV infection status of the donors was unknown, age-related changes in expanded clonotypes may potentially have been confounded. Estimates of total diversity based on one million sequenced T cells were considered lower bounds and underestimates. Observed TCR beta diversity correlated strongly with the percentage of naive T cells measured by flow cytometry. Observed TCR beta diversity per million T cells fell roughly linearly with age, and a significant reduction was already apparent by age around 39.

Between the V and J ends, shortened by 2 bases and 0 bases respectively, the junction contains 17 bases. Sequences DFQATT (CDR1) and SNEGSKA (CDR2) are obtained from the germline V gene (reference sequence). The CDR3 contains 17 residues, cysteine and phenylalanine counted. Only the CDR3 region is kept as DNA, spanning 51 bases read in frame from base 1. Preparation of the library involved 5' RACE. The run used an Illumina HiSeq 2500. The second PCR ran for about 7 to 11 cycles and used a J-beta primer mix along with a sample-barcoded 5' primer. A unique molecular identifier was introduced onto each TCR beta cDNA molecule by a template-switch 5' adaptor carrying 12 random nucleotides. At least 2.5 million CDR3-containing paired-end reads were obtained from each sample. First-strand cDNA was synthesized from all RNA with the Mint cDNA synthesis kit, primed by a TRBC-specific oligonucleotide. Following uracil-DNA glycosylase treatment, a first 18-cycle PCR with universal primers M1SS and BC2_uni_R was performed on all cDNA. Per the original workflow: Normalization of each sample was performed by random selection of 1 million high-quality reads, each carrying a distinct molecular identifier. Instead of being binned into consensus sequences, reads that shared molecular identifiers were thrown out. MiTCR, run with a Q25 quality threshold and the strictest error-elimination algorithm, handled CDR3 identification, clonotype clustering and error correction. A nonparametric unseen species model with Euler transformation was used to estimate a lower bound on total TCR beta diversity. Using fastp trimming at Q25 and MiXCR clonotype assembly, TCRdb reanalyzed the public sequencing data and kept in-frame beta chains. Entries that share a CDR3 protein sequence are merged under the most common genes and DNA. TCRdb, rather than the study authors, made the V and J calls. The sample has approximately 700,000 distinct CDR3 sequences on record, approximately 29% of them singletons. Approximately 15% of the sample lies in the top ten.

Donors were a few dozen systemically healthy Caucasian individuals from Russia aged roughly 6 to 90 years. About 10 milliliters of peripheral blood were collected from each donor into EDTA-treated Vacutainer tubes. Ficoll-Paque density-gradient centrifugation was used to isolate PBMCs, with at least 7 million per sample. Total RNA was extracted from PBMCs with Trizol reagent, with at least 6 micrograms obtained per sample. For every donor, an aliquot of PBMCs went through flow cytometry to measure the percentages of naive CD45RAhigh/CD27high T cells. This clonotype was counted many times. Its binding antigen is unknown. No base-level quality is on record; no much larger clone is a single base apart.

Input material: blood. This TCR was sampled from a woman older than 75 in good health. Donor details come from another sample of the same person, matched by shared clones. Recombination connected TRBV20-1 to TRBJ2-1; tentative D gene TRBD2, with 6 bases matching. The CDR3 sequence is CSARPGGGKPSYNEQFF. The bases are TGCAGTGCTAGACCAGGTGGAGGGAAGCCCTCCTACAATGAGCAGTTCTTC.